This T cell receptor beta chain was sequenced in a study of blood T cell repertoires in COVID-19. About the study: Both acute and convalescent COVID-19 samples were obtained from the United States, Italy and Spain. In each case, the material was cDNA or gDNA derived from T cells, B-cell-depleted T cells, or PBMCs.

Sequenced by immunoSEQ multiplex PCR; TCRdb stores in-frame clones only, minus some. Of some 93,000 clones in the sample, roughly 86% were seen once. The V gene's germline CDR1 is SGHRS and CDR2 YFSETQ. This CDR3 is built from 16 residues. Trimming cost V 0 bases and J 2 bases; bases outside gene matches: 6. The sequenced sample was peripheral blood. The clonotype originates from a man between 50 and 59 years old with acute or convalescent COVID-19. The rearrangement uses TRBV5-1 and TRBJ2-3; 7 bases map to TRBD2. This chain's CDR3 is CASSLGLAELTDTQYF. The CDR3 nucleotides are TGCGCCAGCAGCTTGGGTCTAGCGGAACTCACAGATACGCAGTATTTT. The complete variable domain, with remaining parts taken from reference TRBV5-1 and TRBJ2-3, reads KAGVTQTPRYLIKTRGQQVTLSCSPISGHRSVSWYQQTPGQGLQFLFEYFSETQRNKGNFPGRFSGRQFSNSRSEMNVSTLELGDSALYLCASSLGLAELTDTQYFGPGTRLTVL.